The 14 T cell receptor beta chains given below trace back to one sample, sequenced in a study of post-analysis software for immune sequencing data. These receptors have no identified antigens. Study-wide findings and caveats: Roughly 5 TRBV segments (TRBV5-6, TRBV5-1 and TRBV20-1 among them) occurred more frequently in patients than in controls.

Prepared TCR beta cDNA libraries contained unique molecular identifiers. TCRdb re-called the PCR reads through MiXCR, storing one row per CDR3 protein. The data show more than 350,000 distinct CDR3 sequences, 30% to 40% seen once. Source material: blood. The receptors come from a girl aged 2 to 10 with multiple sclerosis.

This sequence joins TRBV12-3 or TRBV12-4 and TRBJ2-1, with TRBD2 as a possible D gene (6 bases). The CDR3 contains 15 residues. Trimming left V 10 bases short and J 3 bases short, with 19 bases between. Written as DNA, the CDR3 is TGTGCCAACAGCCCCAGGGTGGGGGGCTACAATGAGCAGTTCTTC. This translates into CANSPRVGGYNEQFF.

This chain links TRBV18 with TRBJ2-1; no reliable D call. Germline CDR1 is KGHSH and CDR2 is LQKENI. Trimming cost V 4 bases and J 5 bases, with 12 bases left between them. This CDR3 contains 14 residues. DNA of the CDR3: TGTGCCAGCTCACAGGCAGGCCTAGACAATGAGCAGTTCTTC. It yields the protein CASSQAGLDNEQFF.

Only a few counts were recorded for this clonotype. This chain uses TRBV27 with TRBJ1-2; 7 positions agree with TRBD1. The J segment lost 2 bases and the V segment lost 4 bases, leaving 4 bases of the junction unmatched. The CDR3 loop spans 14 amino acids. Germline V gene sequence: CDR1 MNHEY, CDR2 SMNVEV (reference sequence). The CDR3 loop reads CASSSQGGNYGYTF. CDR3 in DNA: TGTGCCAGCAGTTCCCAGGGGGGGAACTATGGCTACACCTTC.

This clonotype was seen many times. The V gene is TRBV18, the J gene TRBJ2-3; 10 bases fit TRBD2. V gave up 2 bases and J gave up 1 base; unmatched junction bases: 0. Germline V gene lookup returns CDR1 KGHSH and CDR2 LQKENI. The CDR3 has 15 amino acids. CDR3 bases: TGTGCCAGCTCACCAGGGACTAGCGGCACAGATACGCAGTATTTT. It is translated as CASSPGTSGTDTQYF.

The chain combines TRBV5-1 with TRBJ1-5, with a possible D match to TRBD1 (5 bases). From germline, CDR1 is SGHRS and CDR2 YFSETQ. V was pared by 1 base and J by 2 bases, with 13 bases between. This CDR3 contains 16 residues. CDR3 amino acids: CASSLSPQGGNQPQHF. Written as DNA, the CDR3 is TGCGCCAGCAGCTTGTCGCCCCAGGGCGGCAATCAGCCCCAGCATTTT.

The chain couples TRBV20-1 to TRBJ2-1; D unresolved. The V end was cut by 6 bases, the J end by 4 bases, with 13 bases between. Per the germline V gene, CDR1 is DFQATT and CDR2 is SNEGSKA (reference sequence). The CDR3 runs 13 residues. This CDR3 reads CSAIRNNYNEQFF. The DNA of the CDR3 is TGCAGTGCGATCAGGAACAATTACAATGAGCAGTTCTTC.

There are a few counts of this clonotype. This rearrangement joins TRBV20-1 to TRBJ1-5; D gene ambiguous. V lost 0 bases, J lost 3 bases, and 3 bases lay in between. The CDR3 contains 12 residues. Germline CDR1 DFQATT, CDR2 SNEGSKA (reference sequence). CDR3 residues: CSAREANQPQHF. The CDR3 coding sequence is TGCAGTGCTAGAGAGGCCAATCAGCCCCAGCATTTT.

The sample holds one count of this clonotype. A junction end diverges from the germline sequence, so it may reflect a read error. The V call is TRBV28, the J call TRBJ2-3; TRBD2 matches at 7 bases. The CDR3 is 15 residues long. The V gene's germline CDR1 is MDHEN and CDR2 SYDVKM. The CDR3, as DNA: TGTGCCAGCAGTTTAGGGGCGGGGGAGGAAGATGCGCAGTATTTT. It is translated as CASSLGAGEEDAQYF.

This clonotype has more than one count but fewer than ten. This sequence joins TRBV2 and TRBJ2-7, with TRBD1 matching over 7 bases. The V gene end was trimmed by 6 bases and the J gene end by 2 bases; junction bases not matched to a gene: 4. The CDR3 length is 13 residues. Germline values: CDR1 SNHLY, CDR2 FYNNEI. The CDR3, as DNA: TGTGCCAGCAGGAGGGGACAGACCTACGAGCAGTACTTC. The encoded protein is CASRRGQTYEQYF.

The chain employs TRBV12-3 or TRBV12-4 and TRBJ2-1, with 16 bases lining up with TRBD2. The V and J ends lost 6 bases and 8 bases, in that order; junction bases with no gene match: 13. The CDR3 length is 18 residues. The CDR3 is CASSFLAGTSGRADEQFF. DNA for the CDR3: TGTGCCAGCAGCTTTCTCGCTGGGACTAGCGGGAGGGCCGATGAGCAGTTCTTC.

The chain couples TRBV7-3 to TRBJ2-1; D is unclear. The CDR3 is 15 residues long. Germline CDR1 is SGHTA and CDR2 is FQGTGA. V dropped 2 bases and J dropped 0 bases, with 8 bases sitting between them. CDR3 DNA: TGTGCCAGCAGCTTAGAAGGCAACTCCTACAATGAGCAGTTCTTC. Protein: CASSLEGNSYNEQFF.

This clonotype was seen many times. The rearrangement links TRBV20-1 to TRBJ2-1; TRBD2 agrees at 8 bases. The CDR3 extends over 15 amino acids. J was trimmed by 8 bases and V by 3 bases; bases with no gene match: 12. Germline V gene sequence: CDR1 DFQATT, CDR2 SNEGSKA (reference sequence). CDR3 amino acids: CSASHSGERRHEQFF. The CDR3 DNA sequence: TGCAGTGCTAGTCATAGCGGGGAGAGACGGCATGAGCAGTTCTTC.

In its sample, this clonotype was seen once. The chain employs TRBV5-6 and TRBJ2-1, with 13 nucleotides matching TRBD2. The junction had 5 bases not matched to a gene; V was cut back by 0 bases and J by 8 bases. The CDR3 runs to 16 residues. From germline, CDR1 is SGHDT and CDR2 YYEEEE. Here the CDR3 reads CASSLATSGGKYEQFF. In nucleotides, the CDR3 is TGTGCCAGCAGCTTGGCGACTAGCGGGGGGAAGTATGAGCAGTTCTTC.

Only a few counts were recorded for this clonotype. The chain employs TRBV12-3 or TRBV12-4 and TRBJ2-7, with 9 bases fitting TRBD1. With 4 bases clipped from V and 4 bases from J, the junction kept 14 bases outside the gene matches. The CDR3 runs to 17 residues. The CDR3 here is CASSSVLAGTGSYEQYF. CDR3 bases: TGTGCCAGCAGTTCAGTTTTAGCCGGGACAGGGTCGTACGAGCAGTACTTC.